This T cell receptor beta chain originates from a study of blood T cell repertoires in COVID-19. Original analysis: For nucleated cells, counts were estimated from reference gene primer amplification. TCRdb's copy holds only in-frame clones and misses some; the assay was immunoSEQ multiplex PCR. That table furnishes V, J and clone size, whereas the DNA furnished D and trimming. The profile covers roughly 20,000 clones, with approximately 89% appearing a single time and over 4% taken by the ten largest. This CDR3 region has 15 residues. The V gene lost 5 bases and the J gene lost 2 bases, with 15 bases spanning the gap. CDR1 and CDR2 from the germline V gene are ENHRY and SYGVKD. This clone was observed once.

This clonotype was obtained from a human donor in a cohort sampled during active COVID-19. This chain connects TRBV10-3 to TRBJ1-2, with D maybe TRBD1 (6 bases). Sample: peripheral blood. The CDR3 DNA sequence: TGTGCCATCAGTTTTGAGGTGGGGGCCAACTATGGCTACACCTTC. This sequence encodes CAISFEVGANYGYTF.